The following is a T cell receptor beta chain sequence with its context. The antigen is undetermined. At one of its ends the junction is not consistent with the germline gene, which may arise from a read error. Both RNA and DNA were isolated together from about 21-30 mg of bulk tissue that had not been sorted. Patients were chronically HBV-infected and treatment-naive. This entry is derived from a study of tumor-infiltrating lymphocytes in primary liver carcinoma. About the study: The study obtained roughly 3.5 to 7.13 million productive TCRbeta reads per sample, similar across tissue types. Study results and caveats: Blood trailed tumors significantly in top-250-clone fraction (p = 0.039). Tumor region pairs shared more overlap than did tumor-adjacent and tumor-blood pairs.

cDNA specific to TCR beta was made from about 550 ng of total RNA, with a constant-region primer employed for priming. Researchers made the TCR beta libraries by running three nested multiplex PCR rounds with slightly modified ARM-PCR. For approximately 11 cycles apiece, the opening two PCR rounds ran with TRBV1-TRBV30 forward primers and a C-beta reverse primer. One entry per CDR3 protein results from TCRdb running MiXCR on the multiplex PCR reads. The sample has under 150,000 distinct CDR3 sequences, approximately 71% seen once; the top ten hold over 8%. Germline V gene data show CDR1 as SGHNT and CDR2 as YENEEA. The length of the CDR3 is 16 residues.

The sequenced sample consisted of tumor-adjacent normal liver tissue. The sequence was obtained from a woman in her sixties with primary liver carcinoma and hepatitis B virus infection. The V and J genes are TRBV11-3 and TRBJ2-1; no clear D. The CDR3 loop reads CDSSLDLTGGRDEQSF. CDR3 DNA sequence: TGTGACAGCAGCTTAGATCTGACGGGTGGGCGCGATGAGCAGTCCTTC.